A selection of T cell receptor beta chains follows, all from one sample in a study of vaccination and CD4 T cells after COVID-19. Each CDR3 protein gets one entry after TCRdb re-called the PCR reads with MiXCR. The sample records about 13,000 distinct CDR3 sequences, approximately 46% being singletons. No antigen has been assigned to these receptors. The material sequenced was CD4+ T cells from blood, cultured in vitro, taken after SARS-CoV-2 vaccination. The receptors were gathered from a human donor who had recovered from COVID-19. CDR3s leave out the opening cysteine and the closing phenylalanine or tryptophan.

CDR3 protein	J gene	V gene
ASRQAGGGTGELF	TRBJ2-2	TRBV6-1
ASSSRGRGVHYGYT	TRBJ1-2	TRBV12-3/TRBV12-4
ASTASGRLGEQY	TRBJ2-7	TRBV19
ASSLLSGNYNEQF	TRBJ2-1	TRBV27
SARDGPGDWQY	TRBJ2-7	TRBV20-1
ASSLRDSYGYT	TRBJ1-2	TRBV28
ASRPAGLDYGYT	TRBJ1-2	TRBV11-2
ASLGRGHHQPQH	TRBJ1-5	TRBV6-2/TRBV6-3
ASSYPGRVETQY	TRBJ2-5	TRBV6-5
ASSSFEVNFAHNEQF	TRBJ2-1	TRBV11-2
ASTPSSYNEQF	TRBJ2-1	TRBV12-3/TRBV12-4
ASSYKQTYEQY	TRBJ2-7	TRBV6-5
AWSVGAEAF	TRBJ1-1	TRBV30
ASSYSSQPQETQY	TRBJ2-5	TRBV6-5
ASSLLAGDETQY	TRBJ2-5	TRBV5-8
ASGLGLAGNTDTQY	TRBJ2-3	TRBV12-5
SAWTGFGGYT	TRBJ1-2	TRBV20-1
ASSLERPGTNRYGYT	TRBJ1-2	TRBV7-6
ASSQDGTSGYNEQF	TRBJ2-1	TRBV4-2
ASSLRWRATDTQY	TRBJ2-3	TRBV7-6
ASRTGLVFPGELF	TRBJ2-2	TRBV5-1
ASSPYNKNIQY	TRBJ2-4	TRBV5-1
ASSLIRGQWS	TRBJ2-1	TRBV7-8
ASSLGVEQY	TRBJ2-7	TRBV7-9
ASSLGGRGSSTDTQY	TRBJ2-3	TRBV5-4
ASSESQGLQQY	TRBJ2-7	TRBV6-1
SAGGGQLNTGELF	TRBJ2-2	TRBV20-1
ASSLGPEYRVEQY	TRBJ2-7	TRBV7-8
ASSLDPRGELF	TRBJ2-2	TRBV7-3
ASNGRSNTEAF	TRBJ1-1	TRBV2
ASSSQGSLEKLF	TRBJ1-4	TRBV6-5
ASSLTRDTDTQY	TRBJ2-3	TRBV10-1
ASSWGNSAYEQY	TRBJ2-7	TRBV5-1
AISGGSRNLQETQY	TRBJ2-5	TRBV10-3
AISTGTGRNTEAF	TRBJ1-1	TRBV10-3
ASSTGGKNIQY	TRBJ2-4	TRBV6-1
AGRTSDRPDTQY	TRBJ2-3	TRBV7-9
ASSLDRREGPGTGELF	TRBJ2-2	TRBV5-1
ASSERETGELF	TRBJ2-2	TRBV6-4
ASSPSVIEQF	TRBJ2-1	TRBV18
ASSQVNYGYT	TRBJ1-2	TRBV4-2
ASSLGPDTQY	TRBJ2-3	TRBV28
ASSSSSGEQY	TRBJ2-7	TRBV7-9
ASSQENTGELF	TRBJ2-2	TRBV4-1
ASSSPRTGDEKLF	TRBJ1-4	TRBV27
ASSFTGRRGYEQY	TRBJ2-7	TRBV19
ASSRLRSGAETQY	TRBJ2-5	TRBV16
ATSDGVWYEQY	TRBJ2-7	TRBV24-1
ASREQVEQY	TRBJ2-7	TRBV2
ASSLEVSRPEAF	TRBJ1-1	TRBV7-9